The rows below give T cell receptor beta chains drawn from one sample of a study of graft-versus-host responses after intestinal transplantation. Their antigen targets remain unknown. Measured with immunoSEQ multiplex PCR; TCRdb has only the in-frame clones, and not every one. The sample shows 75,000 to 90,000 clones, roughly nine tenths of them seen only once. Sample: unstimulated CD4+ T cells sorted from spleen or lymph node cells, taken before intestinal transplant. The receptors derive from a human donor who received an intestinal transplant. Both conserved end residues are part of each CDR3. The order of the fields is J gene, CDR3 length, V gene, D gene, clone size, CDR3 protein, CDR3 DNA. The D gene is left open where the match is weak. Some rows have no size entry. The others give once, few or many, or a class for an expanded clone.

J gene: TRBJ1-2
CDR3 length: 15
V gene: TRBV28
D gene: TRBD1
clone size: once
CDR3 protein: CASTRDREYGYGYTF
CDR3 DNA: TGTGCCAGCACCAGGGACAGGGAATACGGCTATGGCTACACCTTC

J gene: TRBJ2-7
CDR3 length: 15
V gene: TRBV5-1
D gene: TRBD1
clone size: NA
CDR3 protein: CASSLEDRGPYEQYF
CDR3 DNA: TGCGCCAGCAGCTTGGAGGACAGGGGCCCCTACGAGCAGTACTTC

J gene: TRBJ2-3
CDR3 length: 15
V gene: TRBV5-4
D gene: TRBD1
clone size: NA
CDR3 protein: CASSLEGQGTDTQYF
CDR3 DNA: TGTGCCAGCAGCTTGGAAGGACAGGGAACAGATACGCAGTATTTT

J gene: TRBJ2-1
CDR3 length: 15
V gene: TRBV5-6
D gene: NA
clone size: NA
CDR3 protein: CASSLDRRSYNEQFF
CDR3 DNA: TGTGCCAGCAGCTTGGACAGGCGTTCTTACAATGAGCAGTTCTTC

J gene: TRBJ2-5
CDR3 length: 12
V gene: TRBV6-5
D gene: TRBD2
clone size: NA
CDR3 protein: CATSVGGETQYF
CDR3 DNA: TGTGCCACCAGCGTCGGGGGGGAGACCCAGTACTTC

J gene: TRBJ1-2
CDR3 length: 13
V gene: TRBV28
D gene: NA
clone size: NA
CDR3 protein: CASSLQGNYGYTF
CDR3 DNA: TGTGCCAGCAGTTTACAGGGAAACTATGGCTACACCTTC

J gene: TRBJ2-2
CDR3 length: 20
V gene: TRBV4-1
D gene: TRBD2
clone size: NA
CDR3 protein: CASSHLTGLAGEWGTGELFF
CDR3 DNA: TGCGCCAGCAGCCACCTTACAGGGCTAGCGGGAGAGTGGGGCACCGGGGAGCTGTTTTTT

J gene: TRBJ2-2
CDR3 length: 15
V gene: TRBV6-6
D gene: TRBD2
clone size: NA
CDR3 protein: CASRSGGSGTGELFF
CDR3 DNA: TGTGCCAGCAGGAGCGGGGGGAGCGGCACCGGGGAGCTGTTTTTT

J gene: TRBJ1-1
CDR3 length: 13
V gene: TRBV29-1
D gene: NA
clone size: NA
CDR3 protein: CSVAQGLNTEAFF
CDR3 DNA: TGCAGCGTTGCCCAGGGATTAAACACTGAAGCTTTCTTT

J gene: TRBJ1-4
CDR3 length: 14
V gene: TRBV29-1
D gene: NA
clone size: NA
CDR3 protein: CSVTRPPTNEKLFF
CDR3 DNA: TGCAGCGTCACTAGACCGCCAACTAATGAAAAACTGTTTTTT

J gene: TRBJ2-7
CDR3 length: 16
V gene: TRBV18
D gene: NA
clone size: few
CDR3 protein: CASSPLPGEGSYEQYF
CDR3 DNA: TGTGCCAGCTCACCACTACCGGGAGAGGGATCCTACGAGCAGTACTTC

J gene: TRBJ1-1
CDR3 length: 13
V gene: TRBV6-1
D gene: NA
clone size: NA
CDR3 protein: CASRNTDRIEAFF
CDR3 DNA: TGTGCCAGCAGAAACACAGACAGGATTGAAGCTTTCTTT

J gene: TRBJ2-5
CDR3 length: 18
V gene: TRBV9
D gene: TRBD2
clone size: NA
CDR3 protein: CASSPGTSGGTRGETQYF
CDR3 DNA: TGTGCCAGCAGCCCGGGGACTAGCGGGGGCACCCGGGGAGAGACCCAGTACTTC

J gene: TRBJ1-2
CDR3 length: 13
V gene: TRBV7-8
D gene: NA
clone size: once
CDR3 protein: CASNEGQGGGYTF
CDR3 DNA: TGTGCCAGCAACGAAGGGCAGGGTGGCGGCTACACCTTC

J gene: TRBJ2-7
CDR3 length: 14
V gene: TRBV28
D gene: NA
clone size: few
CDR3 protein: CASRIHGLSYEQYF
CDR3 DNA: TGTGCCAGCAGAATCCATGGACTTTCCTACGAGCAGTACTTC

J gene: TRBJ2-1
CDR3 length: 16
V gene: TRBV6-5
D gene: TRBD2
clone size: NA
CDR3 protein: CASSYSELAGSDEQFF
CDR3 DNA: TGTGCCAGCAGTTACTCGGAACTAGCGGGCTCCGATGAGCAGTTCTTC

J gene: TRBJ1-1
CDR3 length: 15
V gene: TRBV4-1
D gene: NA
clone size: NA
CDR3 protein: CASSQAGTPNTEAFF
CDR3 DNA: TGCGCCAGCAGCCAGGCCGGGACACCAAACACTGAAGCTTTCTTT

J gene: TRBJ2-7
CDR3 length: 15
V gene: TRBV10-1
D gene: TRBD1
clone size: NA
CDR3 protein: CASSDPGTGPYEQYF
CDR3 DNA: TGCGCCAGCAGTGACCCCGGGACAGGACCCTACGAGCAGTACTTC

J gene: TRBJ1-3
CDR3 length: 15
V gene: TRBV18
D gene: NA
clone size: NA
CDR3 protein: CASSPSAGAGNTIYF
CDR3 DNA: TGTGCCAGCTCACCATCGGCCGGGGCTGGAAACACCATATATTTT

J gene: TRBJ2-5
CDR3 length: 14
V gene: TRBV7-6
D gene: TRBD1
clone size: NA
CDR3 protein: CASSSGQGGETQYF
CDR3 DNA: TGTGCCAGCAGCTCTGGACAGGGCGGTGAGACCCAGTACTTC

J gene: TRBJ1-1
CDR3 length: 12
V gene: TRBV7-3
D gene: NA
clone size: NA
CDR3 protein: CASSAPGGEAFF
CDR3 DNA: TGTGCCAGCAGCGCTCCCGGGGGTGAAGCTTTCTTT

J gene: TRBJ2-3
CDR3 length: 15
V gene: TRBV5-1
D gene: TRBD2
clone size: once
CDR3 protein: CASSLESSGPDTQYF
CDR3 DNA: TGCGCCAGCAGCTTGGAGTCTAGCGGTCCAGATACGCAGTATTTT

J gene: TRBJ2-7
CDR3 length: 15
V gene: TRBV6-7
D gene: NA
clone size: NA
CDR3 protein: CASSRYFPRIHEQYF
CDR3 DNA: TGTGCCAGCAGTAGGTACTTCCCGAGGATCCACGAGCAGTACTTC

J gene: TRBJ1-5
CDR3 length: 15
V gene: TRBV10-2
D gene: NA
clone size: NA
CDR3 protein: CASSNGRGVNQPQHF
CDR3 DNA: TGCGCCAGCAGTAATGGACGGGGAGTCAATCAGCCCCAGCATTTT

J gene: TRBJ2-7
CDR3 length: 15
V gene: TRBV27
D gene: TRBD1
clone size: NA
CDR3 protein: CASAPRDRYSYEQYF
CDR3 DNA: TGTGCCAGCGCGCCCCGGGACAGATACTCCTACGAGCAGTACTTC

J gene: TRBJ1-6
CDR3 length: 14
V gene: TRBV27
D gene: NA
clone size: NA
CDR3 protein: CASTQGSYNSPLHF
CDR3 DNA: TGTGCCAGCACGCAGGGGAGCTATAATTCACCCCTCCACTTT

J gene: TRBJ2-7
CDR3 length: 13
V gene: TRBV6-5
D gene: NA
clone size: NA
CDR3 protein: CASSLGTSGEQYF
CDR3 DNA: TGTGCCAGCAGTCTCGGGACATCTGGCGAGCAGTACTTC

J gene: TRBJ2-7
CDR3 length: 13
V gene: TRBV28
D gene: TRBD1
clone size: once
CDR3 protein: CASGTGISSEQYF
CDR3 DNA: TGTGCCAGCGGGACAGGTATTTCATCCGAGCAGTACTTC

J gene: TRBJ2-7
CDR3 length: 16
V gene: TRBV28
D gene: TRBD1
clone size: NA
CDR3 protein: CASSPPTGTGYYEQYF
CDR3 DNA: TGTGCCAGCAGTCCCCCAACCGGGACAGGGTACTACGAGCAGTACTTC

J gene: TRBJ2-1
CDR3 length: 11
V gene: TRBV30
D gene: NA
clone size: NA
CDR3 protein: CAWSFPNEQFF
CDR3 DNA: TGTGCCTGGAGCTTCCCCAATGAGCAGTTCTTC

J gene: TRBJ2-5
CDR3 length: 14
V gene: TRBV19
D gene: NA
clone size: once
CDR3 protein: CASSTRGLLETQYF
CDR3 DNA: TGTGCCAGTAGTACCCGGGGTTTATTGGAGACCCAGTACTTC